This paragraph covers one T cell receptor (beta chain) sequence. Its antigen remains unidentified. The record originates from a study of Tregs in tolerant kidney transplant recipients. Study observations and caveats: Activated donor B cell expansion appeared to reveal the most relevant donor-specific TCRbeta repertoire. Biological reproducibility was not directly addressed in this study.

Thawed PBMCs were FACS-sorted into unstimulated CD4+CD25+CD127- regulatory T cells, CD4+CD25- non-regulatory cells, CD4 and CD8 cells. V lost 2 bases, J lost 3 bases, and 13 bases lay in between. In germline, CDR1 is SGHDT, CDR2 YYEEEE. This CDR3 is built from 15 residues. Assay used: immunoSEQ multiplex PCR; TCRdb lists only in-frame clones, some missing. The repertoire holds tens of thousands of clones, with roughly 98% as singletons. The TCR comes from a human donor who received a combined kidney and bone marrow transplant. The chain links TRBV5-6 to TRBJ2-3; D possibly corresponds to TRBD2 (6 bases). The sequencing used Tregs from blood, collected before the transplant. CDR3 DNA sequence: TGTGCCAGCAGCTTCATAGGGGCGGGAACAGATACGCAGTATTTT. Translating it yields CASSFIGAGTDTQYF.